The following is a T cell receptor beta chain sequence with its context. Its specificity is unknown. This sample stems from a study of shared clonotypes between healthy human individuals. Study results and caveats: Memory subsets had estimated richness that was generally smaller than that of naive subsets. Depth was large, yet rarefaction showed that sorted-subset sequencing was incomplete.

Assay runs were performed at deep level. Once extracted for a subset, genomic DNA was divided evenly among several immunoSEQ plates. Some clones are missing from TCRdb's copy, which holds only in-frame ones; the method was immunoSEQ multiplex PCR. The top ten clones hold approximately 1.8% of a sample with some 630,000 clones, approximately 79% of them seen once. This CDR3 is built from 14 residues. Germline loops: CDR1 SGHRS, CDR2 YFSETQ. The V gene end was trimmed by 5 bases and the J gene end by 4 bases; junction bases not matched to a gene: 6. This rearrangement joins TRBV5-1 to TRBJ1-1; 9 bases match TRBD1. The clonotype comes from a woman under 40 in good health. Sequenced input: memory CD4+ T cells sorted from blood. Described subset: CD45RA-negative fraction. CDR3 amino acids: CASSTQGAFTEAFF. The CDR3 DNA sequence: TGCGCCAGCAGTACACAGGGGGCATTCACTGAAGCTTTCTTT.